The rows below give T cell receptor beta chains drawn from one sample of a study of radiation and T cells in renal cell carcinoma. Here immunoSEQ multiplex PCR was the method, and the copy in TCRdb shows in-frame clones only, minus some. The table shows around 99,000 clones, with about 79% occurring only once. The input for sequencing was blood, taken from a patient whose treatment included radiotherapy and nephrectomy. These receptors all come from a man aged 55 to 70 with renal cell carcinoma. Each CDR3 is given without its conserved first and last residue. The order of the fields is V gene, J gene, CDR3 protein.

V: TRBV28; J: TRBJ1-2; CDR3: ASRRTGAVDYGYT
V: TRBV5-4; J: TRBJ2-2; CDR3: ASSPPDRKNTGELF
V: TRBV19; J: TRBJ2-7; CDR3: ASSTDRRSYEQY
V: TRBV4-3; J: NA; CDR3: ASSQALRYEQY
V: TRBV30; J: NA; CDR3: ACGRGSSYEQY
V: TRBV25-1; J: TRBJ2-7; CDR3: ASSDTSTYEQY
V: TRBV28; J: TRBJ1-1; CDR3: ASSKTSLNTEAF
V: TRBV19; J: TRBJ2-2; CDR3: ASNPTGTLDGELF
V: TRBV5-6; J: TRBJ1-2; CDR3: ASSSPGALV
V: TRBV30; J: TRBJ1-6; CDR3: AWNLKENSPLH
V: TRBV13; J: TRBJ2-2; CDR3: ASRPVGNTGELF
V: TRBV13; J: TRBJ1-1; CDR3: ASSLAVGTGWNTEAF
V: TRBV4-2; J: TRBJ2-7; CDR3: ASSQVAGGRSYEQY
V: TRBV9; J: TRBJ2-5; CDR3: ASSVSETQY
V: TRBV2; J: TRBJ1-5; CDR3: ASSGENQPQH
V: TRBV2; J: TRBJ2-7; CDR3: ASSESGGQRWATYEQY
V: TRBV2; J: TRBJ2-1; CDR3: ASSERVKWVRTSVIHNEQF
V: TRBV11-2; J: TRBJ2-7; CDR3: ASSLGVGEKFEQY
V: TRBV6-5; J: TRBJ2-1; CDR3: ASSPNLAGVDEQF
V: TRBV7-2; J: TRBJ2-7; CDR3: ASSLEPFQDYEQY
V: TRBV7-6; J: TRBJ2-3; CDR3: ASSLMAGVPTDTQY
V: TRBV6-6; J: TRBJ2-7; CDR3: ASSPEAGVAYEQY
V: TRBV28; J: TRBJ1-3; CDR3: ASSSSRVGGNTIY
V: TRBV7-2; J: TRBJ2-6; CDR3: ASSSPYGANVLT